This T cell receptor beta chain was captured by sequencing in a study of T cells after yellow fever vaccination (dated by TCRdb to about 2019). Regarding the study in general: The SMART-Seq v4 Ultra Low Input RNA kit was used to prepare libraries from fractions with low cell numbers. To follow T-cell clones before and after primary and booster YFV17D yellow fever vaccination, bulk TCR alpha and beta repertoires were sequenced over time. The cohort comprised two healthy male donors, one aged 18 to 29 and one aged 30 to 39 years. Blood was drawn at multiple timepoints before and after primary and secondary immunization, with bulk PBMC replicates and cell subsets isolated. On the study overall, not on this receptor specifically: Most clones expanded after primary vaccination were re-detected after the booster (almost 97% of CD4 and approximately 85% of CD8), suggesting broad memory maintenance. Computational filtering was needed because FACS-sorted repertoires could contain abundant contaminating clonotypes from the bulk population. The secondary T-cell response was found to be weaker but faster than the primary response, with a peak reached on day 5 rather than on day 15. A small fraction of clonotypes showed up in both the CD4 and CD8 compartments, probably as a result of convergent recombination. Because only a couple of donors were included in the study, the extent to which the findings can be generalized is limited.

The treatment or condition label on this specimen signifies: live attenuated yellow fever vaccine strain. A standard Ficoll-Paque protocol was used to isolate PBMCs from peripheral blood. Dynabeads CD4 and CD8 positive selection kits were used to isolate the CD4 and CD8 T-cell fractions. RNA was extracted with TriZol from bulk PBMCs, CD4 and CD8 fractions, and dextramer-positive and dextramer-negative fractions. TCRdb lists the instrument as Illumina NovaSeq 6000. TCR cDNA was synthesized by 5'RACE template switching, which introduced a universal primer site and unique molecular identifiers. cDNA synthesis was primed from both the TCR alpha and TCR beta constant segments. Library amplification involved two PCR steps, and the second step added sample barcodes and sequencing adapters. Sequencing of the libraries was done on either Illumina HiSeq 2500 (2x100 bp) or NovaSeq (2x150 bp). Under the source paper's analysis protocol: Demultiplexing of reads and collapsing into UMI consensus sequences were performed with MIGEC, and V(D)J alignment was carried out with MiXCR. Vaccine-responding clonotypes were identified with edgeR using replicate PBMC samples, with FDR below 0.01 and a log2 fold change above 5 up to day 15 being required. Each bulk clonotype received a CD4 or CD8 identity based on whether the sequenced CD4 or CD8 repertoire contained that clonotype at higher abundance. Starting from the raw public reads, TCRdb applied fastp trimming at Q25, assembled clones with MiXCR and retained in-frame beta chains. Identical CDR3 proteins give one entry, which carries the most common genes and DNA. It is TCRdb's table, rather than the study itself, that gives the V and J calls and clone size. The sample yields approximately 170,000 distinct CDR3 sequences; roughly 11% were counted once. The ten top clones hold approximately 34% of the sample.

This clonotype was seen a handful of times. Its antigen has not been determined. Base qualities are missing; no much larger clone stands one base away. The sequenced sample was CD8+ T cells sorted from PBMCs, obtained 15 days after the yellow fever booster vaccination. The origin of this receptor is a man aged 18 to 30 who received the YFV17D yellow fever vaccine.

The nucleotide sequence reads as follows: TGCAGCGCTAACCCTAGCGCAGAGACCCAGTACTTC. This yields the protein CSANPSAETQYF. The rearrangement combines TRBV29-1 with TRBJ2-5, and TRBD2 may be the D gene, going by 6 matching bases. The germline V gene provides CDR1 SQVTM and CDR2 ANQGSEA. The V and J ends are trimmed by 7 bases and 4 bases, leaving 13 bases between them. From cysteine to phenylalanine, the CDR3 is 12 amino acids long. Only CDR3 DNA remains: 36 bases, in frame from the first base.